A selection of T cell receptor beta chains follows, all from one sample in a study of blood T cell repertoires in COVID-19. Clones were read by immunoSEQ multiplex PCR, and TCRdb kept only the in-frame ones, dropping some. The sample lists roughly 410,000 clones, approximately 87% seen once, with about 2.1% in the top ten. Source material: peripheral blood. The origin of the receptors is a woman aged 55-69 years with COVID-19, enrolled during active disease. CDR3s include the opening cysteine and the closing phenylalanine or tryptophan. The D gene is left open where the match is weak. Clone size is stated in some rows and not others, as once, few, many or a class when expanded.

TRBJ1-2	TRBD1	TRBV25-1	NA	TGTGCCAGCAGTGGGACAGGGACACTCATCTATGGCTACACCTTC	CASSGTGTLIYGYTF
TRBJ2-7	NA	TRBV7-2	NA	TGTGCCAGCAGCTCGTCGCTCTTGAGCTCCTACGAGCAGTACTTC	CASSSSLLSSYEQYF
TRBJ1-5	NA	TRBV4-1	NA	TGCGCCAGCAGCCTAAACGACAGGAGGAGTCAGCCCCAGCATTTT	CASSLNDRRSQPQHF
TRBJ1-1	TRBD1	TRBV18	NA	TGTGCCAGCTCACCGCGGACAGGGCGGGGAGAAGCTTTCTTT	CASSPRTGRGEAFF
TRBJ1-2	NA	TRBV6-5	NA	TGTGCCAGCAGTTACTCGGGGGGTCCCTATGGCTACACCTTC	CASSYSGGPYGYTF
TRBJ1-1	TRBD1	TRBV30	NA	TGTGCCTCACGACAGGGGCCGAACACTGAAGCTTTCTTT	CASRQGPNTEAFF
TRBJ2-7	NA	TRBV18	NA	TGTGCCAGCTCACCCGTCCTGCGGTCCTACGAGCAGTACTTC	CASSPVLRSYEQYF
TRBJ2-5	NA	TRBV5-1	NA	TGCGCCAGCCAGATCAGAGAGACCCAGTACTTC	CASQIRETQYF
TRBJ1-2	TRBD1	TRBV18	NA	TGTGCCAGCTCCCCTTGGACAGGGGATGGCTACACCTTC	CASSPWTGDGYTF
TRBJ2-1	NA	TRBV9	NA	TGTGCCAGCAGCGTCCACAGCAGCTCCTACAATGAGCAGTTCTTC	CASSVHSSSYNEQFF
TRBJ1-3	TRBD1	TRBV28	NA	TGTGCCAGCAGTACGTCAGGGGGTTCTGGAAACACCATATATTTT	CASSTSGGSGNTIYF
TRBJ1-1	NA	TRBV19	NA	TGTGCCAGTAGTATAGGGGGCGCGAATCAAGCTTTCTTT	CASSIGGANQAFF
TRBJ2-3	NA	TRBV7-2	NA	TGTGCCAGCAGCTTGGGCTCATCAGGGGCCACAGATACGCAGTATTTT	CASSLGSSGATDTQYF
TRBJ2-3	TRBD2	TRBV15	NA	TGTGCCACCAGCAGAGCGCGGGGGGGCGGCACAGATACGCAGTATTTT	CATSRARGGGTDTQYF
TRBJ2-1	NA	TRBV10-1	NA	TGCGCCAGCAGGGACAGACTCTCCTACAATGAGCAGTTCTTC	CASRDRLSYNEQFF
TRBJ2-7	NA	TRBV19	NA	TGTGCCAGTAGTATAGCGGGACAACTCTACGAGCAGTACTTC	CASSIAGQLYEQYF
TRBJ1-4	NA	TRBV9	NA	TGTGCCAGCAGCGTAACAGGTGATAATGAAAAACTGTTTTTT	CASSVTGDNEKLFF
TRBJ2-7	NA	TRBV6-5	once	TGTGCCAGCAGTTACGACACGAGCTCCTACGAGCAGTACTTC	CASSYDTSSYEQYF
TRBJ1-1	NA	TRBV10-3	NA	TGTGCCATCAGTGAGGGGGGGGCAGGCACTGAAGCTTTCTTT	CAISEGGAGTEAFF
TRBJ1-1	TRBD1	TRBV30	NA	TGTGCCTGGAGTGAAGGACAGGGGACTTTCTTT	CAWSEGQGTFF
TRBJ2-2	NA	TRBV7-6	NA	TGTGCCAGCAGCCCCAAGCCAGGGCCCTCTGGAACCGGGGAGCTGTTTTTT	CASSPKPGPSGTGELFF
TRBJ2-5	NA	TRBV11-3	NA	TGTGCCAGCAGCTTAGAACCTCGCACAGGGGAGACCCAGTACTTC	CASSLEPRTGETQYF
TRBJ2-2	NA	TRBV28	NA	TGTGCCAGCACCAAAGGTGGAGGGGGCAACACCGGGGAGCTGTTTTTT	CASTKGGGGNTGELFF
TRBJ1-2	NA	TRBV7-9	NA	TGTGCCAGCAGTCGGGGGGTCAACTATGGCTACACCTTC	CASSRGVNYGYTF
TRBJ1-2	TRBD1	TRBV25-1	NA	TGTGCCAGCAGTGAGTCCGGGACAGGGGGCGGGCGTGGCTACACCTTC	CASSESGTGGGRGYTF
TRBJ1-1	TRBD1	TRBV28	NA	TGTGCCATCCCCCGTGACAGGGAGGATGAAGCTTTCTTT	CAIPRDREDEAFF
TRBJ1-3	NA	TRBV5-5	NA	TGTGCCAGCAGCTTGGTACTGATCTCTGGAAACACCATATATTTT	CASSLVLISGNTIYF
TRBJ1-2	NA	TRBV20-1	NA	TGCAGTGCTAGAGATAACCGGGACTACACCTTC	CSARDNRDYTF
TRBJ1-2	NA	TRBV6-1	NA	TGTGCCAGCAGTTATTACGGGGGTGGCTACACCTTC	CASSYYGGGYTF
TRBJ1-2	TRBD1	TRBV3-1/TRBV3-2	NA	TGTGCCAGCAGCCAAGATCTTTCCAGGACAGGCTATGGCTACACCTTC	CASSQDLSRTGYGYTF
TRBJ1-5	NA	TRBV19	NA	TGTGCCAGTAGTGAGTTAGGCCCCAGGGGCAATCAGCCCCAGCATTTT	CASSELGPRGNQPQHF
TRBJ1-6	NA	TRBV28	NA	TGTGCCAGCAGCCCCCCGCGGGGAGGACAATCACCCCTCCACTTT	CASSPPRGGQSPLHF
TRBJ2-2	NA	TRBV6-5	few	TGTGCCAGCAGTTACGGGGGCATGGGCGGGGAGCTGTTTTTT	CASSYGGMGGELFF
TRBJ2-1	TRBD2	TRBV27	NA	TGTGCCAGCAGTTTATGGCCAGCGGGGGGGCATGAGCAGTTCTTC	CASSLWPAGGHEQFF
TRBJ2-7	NA	TRBV5-1	NA	TGCGCCAGCAGCTTTGGACTTTCCTACGAGCAGTACTTC	CASSFGLSYEQYF
TRBJ2-3	TRBD2	TRBV2	once	TGTGCCAGCACGATAGCGGGTACGCAGTATTTT	CASTIAGTQYF
TRBJ1-3	TRBD1	TRBV5-1	NA	TGCGCCAGCAGCTTGAGTCCGGGGACAGGTGGAAACACCATATATTTT	CASSLSPGTGGNTIYF
TRBJ1-1	TRBD1	TRBV19	NA	TGTGCCAGTAGTAAACCGGGACAGCTGAACACTGAAGCTTTCTTT	CASSKPGQLNTEAFF
TRBJ1-6	NA	TRBV6-5	NA	TGTGCCAGCAGTAGACAGAGGGGGCCCCTCCACTTT	CASSRQRGPLHF
TRBJ2-3	TRBD2	TRBV27	NA	TGTGCCAGCAGTTTATCGACTAGCGGGGCAGATACGCAGTATTTT	CASSLSTSGADTQYF
TRBJ1-1	TRBD1	TRBV28	few	TGTGCCAGCAGTCGGACAGGGGGAAACACTGAAGCTTTCTTT	CASSRTGGNTEAFF
TRBJ1-2	NA	TRBV6-5	NA	TGTGCCAGCAGTCAGGGGAACTATGGCTACACCTTC	CASSQGNYGYTF
TRBJ2-2	TRBD1	TRBV2	NA	TGTGCCAGCAGGATGGACAGGGCGAACACCGGGGAGCTGTTTTTT	CASRMDRANTGELFF
TRBJ2-3	TRBD1	TRBV11-3	NA	TGTGCCAGCAGCCAAGGGACAGGGGCAGATACGCAGTATTTT	CASSQGTGADTQYF
TRBJ2-3	NA	TRBV3-1/TRBV3-2	NA	TGTGCCAGCAGCCCCCGACAGGGGAGGGGTACGCAGTATTTT	CASSPRQGRGTQYF
TRBJ1-1	NA	TRBV5-4	few	TGTGCCAGCAGTTATGACACCAACACTGAAGCTTTCTTT	CASSYDTNTEAFF
TRBJ1-4	NA	TRBV2	NA	TGTGCCAGCAGTTCCGACATGATTAGTGAAAAACTGTTTTTT	CASSSDMISEKLFF
TRBJ2-7	TRBD2	TRBV5-1	NA	TGCGCCAGCAGCTTGGGGACTAGCGGGGCGCAGTACTTC	CASSLGTSGAQYF
TRBJ1-1	NA	TRBV9	NA	TGTGCCAGCAGCCCACGGGGGAGGGACCGTATTCAAGCTTTCTTT	CASSPRGRDRIQAFF
TRBJ2-5	TRBD2	TRBV7-3	NA	TGTGCCAGCAGCCGGACTAGCGGGGGGGAGACCCAGTACTTC	CASSRTSGGETQYF
TRBJ1-2	NA	TRBV28	NA	TGTGCCAGCATCCCGGGGTCCGGATATGGCTACACCTTC	CASIPGSGYGYTF
TRBJ2-3	TRBD2	TRBV7-3	NA	TGTGCCAGCAGCAGGGGACTAGCGGAAACAGATACGCAGTATTTT	CASSRGLAETDTQYF